This T cell receptor beta chain originates from a study of blood T cells in healthy people across ages. In terms of origin and age, donors were healthy Caucasian individuals from Russia aged 6 to 90. Per sample, no less than 6 micrograms of total RNA were extracted. Of note for this clonotype: Its antigen is not identified. One junction end does not reproduce the germline sequence, and a read error may be involved.

The study's findings and limits: Naive CD4+ cell counts and diversity both ran higher in long-lived than in aged donors.

Together with a sample-barcoded 5' primer, a J-beta primer mix was included in a second PCR lasting roughly 6 to 12 cycles. Each cDNA molecule received a tag from a template-switch adaptor that had 12 random nucleotides. TCRdb re-called the 5' RACE reads with MiXCR, one entry per CDR3 protein. The profile covers roughly 1.9 million distinct CDR3 sequences, with 39% appearing a single time and roughly 23% taken by the ten largest. The CDR3 loop spans 14 amino acids. Germline assignment: CDR1 DFQATT and CDR2 SNEGSKA (reference sequence). Sequencing used blood. This sequence originates from a human donor in good health. The genes are TRBV20-1 and TRBJ2-3; 12 bases match TRBD2. The CDR3 region has the DNA TGTGCTAGCGGGGGGGAAGTCGGCACAGATACGCAGTATTTT. Amino acid sequence: CASGGEVGTDTQYF.